The present T cell receptor (beta chain) was sequenced within a study of regulatory T cells in long-lasting Graves disease. The germline V gene encodes CDR1 MNHEY and CDR2 SVGAGI. The CDR3 has 16 residues. V dropped 2 bases and J dropped 4; count of bases not matched to a gene: 6. Findings and caveats of the study: Between persistent patients, more than 2,500 public clonotypes were shared, exceeding the 966 shared between new patients. There was favoring of TRBV28, TRBJ1-2 and TRBJ2-5 in persistent disease.

As to time point: persistent/refractory GD, antithyroid drugs over 5 years with positive TRAb. The TCR library used RNA extracted from PBMCs. Details on this clonotype: Its specificity is not known.

Arm-PCR of CDR3 regions with iRepertoire HTBI primers generated TCR beta libraries. Source study methods: From all samples, identification returned 13 to 15 TRBJ and around 62 TRBV segments. Each CDR3 protein is one row after TCRdb ran MiXCR on the multiplex PCR reads. TCRdb, rather than the study authors, made the V and J calls. This sample has 300,000 to 350,000 distinct CDR3 sequences, with 15% to 20% found just once. The chain has TRBV6-5 and TRBJ2-3; 10 positions match TRBD2. The origin of this receptor is a female donor with Graves disease. The source was peripheral blood mononuclear cells (PBMCs), collected when the disease was refractory, from a patient treated with antithyroid drugs. This chain's CDR3 is CASSYRRLAGADTQYF. For the CDR3, the DNA is TGTGCCAGCAGTTACAGGAGGCTAGCGGGAGCAGATACGCAGTATTTT.